This TCR beta chain comes out of a study of vaccination effects on CD4 cells after COVID-19. At the level of the study: Ahead of sequencing, the ViraFEST assay grew antigen-specific CD4+ T cells using viral peptide pools. Samples were taken post-vaccine, and their median timing was 72 days after the second dose.

The study, taken as a whole, reports: Both infection-induced and vaccine-induced clones contracted markedly at late post-vaccination timepoints.

Here immunoSEQ multiplex PCR was the method, and the copy in TCRdb shows in-frame clones only, minus some. This sample carries about 40,000 clones, approximately 70% of them seen once, and the ten largest clones take approximately 7.7%. Scientists isolated CD4+ T cells after an approximately 10-day culture period ended. Two-dose BNT162b2 or mRNA-1273 vaccination was given to participants. Nucleocapsid antibodies were negative in the vaccine recipients, who had never had SARS-CoV-2 infection. The germline V gene has CDR1 SGHNT and CDR2 YYREEE (reference sequence). Trimming at V came to 4 bases and at J to 2 bases, leaving 1 base not matched to a gene. This CDR3 region has 13 residues. A note on this clone: Antigen unknown.

The sequence was collected from a human donor who received a COVID-19 vaccine. The specimen was CD4+ T cells from PBMCs cultured without peptide, collected after COVID-19 vaccination. The chain has TRBV5-4 and TRBJ2-7; 9 bases match TRBD1. This CDR3 is CASSRQGAYEQYF. CDR3 bases: TGTGCCAGCAGCCGACAGGGGGCCTACGAGCAGTACTTC.